The TCR beta chain described here comes from a study of blood T cell repertoires in COVID-19 (dated by TCRdb to 2020 to 2022). Looking at the study overall: Collaborator samples came from the United States, Italy and Spain and covered acute and convalescent phases of COVID-19. The material from the prospective study consisted of cDNA or gDNA derived from T cells, B-cell-depleted T cells, or PBMCs. Subjects who had been exposed to COVID-19, were actively infected with it, or had recovered from it provided the deeply sampled blood TCRbeta repertoires that made up the dataset. The repertoires were released in a freely available public database meant as a resource for research on the immune response to SARS-CoV-2. Samples were obtained from the ongoing ImmuneRACE study (first 160 participants) and from 1,200 or so subjects provided by 6 global collaborators. The sample metadata nearly always contained a de-identified subject ID, COVID-19 status, age in years and sex. Where available, HLA class I and class II types were obtained from metadata supplied by the sample provider rather than from assay-based typing.

Each collaborating institution followed its own protocols to collect whole blood in K2EDTA tubes. For TCRbeta analysis, collaborators shipped samples in one of three forms: frozen whole blood, isolated PBMCs, or DNA extracted from either of those sample types. The CDR3, from cysteine to phenylalanine, totals 15 residues. Kept here is only the CDR3 DNA, which spans 45 bases and is read in frame from base 1. Trimming removed 7 bases from V and 10 bases from J; the gene matches leave 12 bases unexplained. The germline V gene (reference sequence) yields LNHDA for CDR1 and SQIVND for CDR2. This clone occurred a few times. No antigen is known for it. No much larger clone exists at a distance of one base, and base qualities are not known. TCRbeta CDR3 regions were amplified from genomic DNA by means of the immunoSEQ Assay, a bias-controlled multiplex PCR. Per the original workflow: Within the assay, amplification of reference gene primers was used to estimate how many nucleated cells each sample contained. Sequence reads were collapsed and filtered to measure the absolute abundance of every unique TCRbeta CDR3 rearrangement. For each sample, productive Simpson clonality was calculated by taking the square root of Simpson's diversity index across productive rearrangements. Held by TCRdb, this immuneACCESS table contains in-frame sequences only and omits some clones. Under half of the omission traces to an unresolved V gene where checked; the cause of the rest is unknown. Clone size and the V and J calls come from that table; the DNA yielded D and trimming. The sample table lists roughly 79,000 clones, 87% of them with a count of one. The ten most abundant clones make up roughly 6.8% of the sample.

Summary of the overall study and its limitations: Clinical and demographic metadata were provided uncurated, with the amount varying by source and participant.

This clonotype originated in a woman between 45 and 65 years old with acute or convalescent COVID-19. Specimen: peripheral blood. The chain joins TRBV19 to TRBJ1-6; the junction holds 8 bases that match TRBD1. At the DNA level, the sequence is TGTGCCAGTATTAATGGTGGACAGGGTAACTCACCCCTCCACTTT. This yields the protein CASINGGQGNSPLHF.